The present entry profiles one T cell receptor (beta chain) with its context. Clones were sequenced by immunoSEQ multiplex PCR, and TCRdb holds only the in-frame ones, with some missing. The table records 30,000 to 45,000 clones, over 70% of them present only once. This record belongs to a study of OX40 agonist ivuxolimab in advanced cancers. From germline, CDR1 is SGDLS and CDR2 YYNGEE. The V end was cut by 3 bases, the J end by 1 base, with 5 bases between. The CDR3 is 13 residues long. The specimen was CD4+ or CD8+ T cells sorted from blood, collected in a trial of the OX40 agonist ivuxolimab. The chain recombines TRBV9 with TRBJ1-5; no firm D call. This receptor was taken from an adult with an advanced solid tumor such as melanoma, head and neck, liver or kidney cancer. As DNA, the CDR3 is TGTGCCAGCAGCGCGCGGAGCAATCAGCCCCAGCATTTT. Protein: CASSARSNQPQHF.